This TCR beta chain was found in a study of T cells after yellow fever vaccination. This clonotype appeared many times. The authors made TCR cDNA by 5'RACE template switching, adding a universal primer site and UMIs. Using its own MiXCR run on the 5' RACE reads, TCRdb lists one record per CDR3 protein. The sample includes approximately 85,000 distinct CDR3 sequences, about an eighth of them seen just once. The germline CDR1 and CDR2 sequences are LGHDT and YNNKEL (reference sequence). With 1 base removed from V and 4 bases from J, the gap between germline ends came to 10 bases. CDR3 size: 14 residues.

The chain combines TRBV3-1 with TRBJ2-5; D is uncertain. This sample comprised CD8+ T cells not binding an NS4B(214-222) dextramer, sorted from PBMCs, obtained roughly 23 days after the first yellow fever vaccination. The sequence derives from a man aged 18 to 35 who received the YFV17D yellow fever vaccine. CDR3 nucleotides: TGTGCCAGCAGCCAAGTGCAAGGTGGAGAGACCCAGTACTTC. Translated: CASSQVQGGETQYF.